These 10 T cell receptor beta chains were sequenced from one sample in a study of T cell changes during pregnancy in multiple sclerosis. Here immunoSEQ multiplex PCR was the method, and the copy in TCRdb shows in-frame clones only, minus some. The profile shows about 21,000 clones, 85% to 95% of them singletons. The sequenced sample was CD4+ T cells from peripheral blood mononuclear cells, obtained in the third trimester of pregnancy. These receptors originate from a female donor with multiple sclerosis, enrolled in a pregnancy study.

This clone was seen just once. The chain couples TRBV19 to TRBJ1-3; 11 nucleotides align to TRBD1. The CDR3 contains 19 residues. Trimming cost V 5 bases and J 4 bases; bases outside gene matches: 16. The germline V gene encodes CDR1 LNHDA and CDR2 SQIVND (reference sequence). The CDR3 DNA is TGTGCCAGTAGTTCCAGCGGGACAGGGGGGTATGCGTCCGGAAACACCATATATTTT. Residues: CASSSSGTGGYASGNTIYF. The full variable domain, in which reference TRBV19 and TRBJ1-3 provide the parts outside the CDR3, is DGGITQSPKYLFRKEGQNVTLSCEQNLNHDAMYWYRQDPGQGLRLIYYSQIVNDFQKGDIAEGYSVSREKKESFPLTVTSAQKNPTAFYLCASSSSGTGGYASGNTIYFGEGSWLTVV.

The gene calls are TRBV6-6 and TRBJ2-7; 7 bases map to TRBD1. Germline V lookup: CDR1 MNHNY, CDR2 SVGAGI (reference sequence). The length of the CDR3 is 15 residues. Trimming removed 5 bases from V and 4 bases from J; junction bases left unmatched: 11. CDR3 loop: CASSKPGQPRYEQYF. The CDR3 nucleotides are TGTGCCAGCAGTAAACCGGGACAGCCGAGATACGAGCAGTACTTC.

CDR3 sequence reads: CASSLSEDRGGIQYF. Here the CDR3 DNA reads TGTGCCAGCAGCTTGAGCGAAGACAGGGGGGGCATTCAGTACTTC. The V and J genes are TRBV5-4 and TRBJ2-4, with 9 bases matching TRBD1. This CDR3 is 15 amino acids long. Germline lookup yields CDR1 SGHNT and CDR2 YYREEE (reference sequence). The junction had 8 bases not matched to a gene; V was cut back by 1 base and J by 9 bases. Together with reference TRBV5-4 and TRBJ2-4, the CDR3 gives the full variable domain: ETGVTQSPTHLIKTRGQQVTLRCSSQSGHNTVSWYQQALGQGPQFIFQYYREEENGRGNFPPRFSGLQFPNYSSELNVNALELDDSALYLCASSLSEDRGGIQYFGAGTRLSVL.

The chain employs TRBV29-1 and TRBJ1-2; 9 bases line up with TRBD1. CDR1 SQVTM and CDR2 ANQGSEA come from the germline V gene. With V trimmed by 7 bases and J by 8 bases, 8 bases remained unmatched. The CDR3 loop spans 12 amino acids. The CDR3 here is CSGTTGGEGYTF. The DNA for the CDR3 is TGCAGCGGAACCACAGGGGGCGAGGGCTACACCTTC.

The V call is TRBV7-9, the J call TRBJ1-1, with a weak D call TRBD1 (6 bases). Germline CDR1 and CDR2: SEHNR and FQNEAQ (reference sequence). The V and J ends lost 7 bases and 1 base respectively, with 16 bases between them. The CDR3 covers 15 residues. The DNA for the CDR3 is TGTGCCAGCACCAATACGGGGGGGCCGAACACTGAAGCTTTCTTT. Amino acid sequence: CASTNTGGPNTEAFF.

The gene calls are TRBV2 and TRBJ1-2; D call uncertain. CDR3 size: 13 residues. Germline V gives CDR1 SNHLY, CDR2 FYNNEI. Trimming cost V 6 bases and J 0 bases, with 8 bases left between them. The DNA of the CDR3 is TGTGCCAGCAGGTACAGTCCTAACTATGGCTACACCTTC. It is translated as CASRYSPNYGYTF.

The J gene is TRBJ1-1, the V gene TRBV28; 9 bases are a match to TRBD1. CDR1 MDHEN and CDR2 SYDVKM come from the germline V gene. The junction had 3 bases not matched to a gene; V was cut back by 0 bases and J by 1 base. The CDR3 is 16 amino acids. This chain's CDR3 is CASSLWSQGANTEAFF. CDR3 nucleotides: TGTGCCAGCAGTTTATGGTCACAGGGGGCGAACACTGAAGCTTTCTTT.

V and J are TRBV19 and TRBJ1-1; D is ambiguous. Trimming removed 4 bases from V and 4 bases from J, with 10 bases in between. There are 13 residues in the CDR3. Germline CDR1 is LNHDA and CDR2 is SQIVND (reference sequence). CDR3 loop: CASSNHEGTEAFF. CDR3 coding DNA: TGTGCCAGTAGTAACCACGAGGGCACTGAAGCTTTCTTT.

By frequency in the sample, this clone is medium-sized. V and J are TRBV2 and TRBJ2-1, with TRBD2 matching 10 bases. V trimming: 1 base; J trimming: 4 bases; junction bases outside the gene matches: 10. The CDR3 covers 18 residues. In germline, CDR1 is SNHLY, CDR2 FYNNEI. This CDR3 reads CASSEVPGGLAEYNEQFF. The CDR3 DNA is TGTGCCAGCAGTGAAGTTCCGGGAGGACTAGCGGAGTACAATGAGCAGTTCTTC.

This clone was recorded once. The chain links TRBV28 to TRBJ2-7; maybe TRBD1 (6 bases). The CDR3 has 15 residues. V was clipped by 5 bases and J by 0 bases, with 14 bases between them. Germline loops: CDR1 MDHEN, CDR2 SYDVKM. CDR3 sequence reads: CASSISGTTSYEQYF. The CDR3 region has the DNA TGTGCCAGCAGTATCTCCGGGACAACCTCCTACGAGCAGTACTTC.